This T cell receptor (beta chain) was sequenced for a study of OX40 agonist ivuxolimab in advanced cancers. Overall study context: At 0.01 to 10 mg/kg, ivuxolimab was administered intravenously to patients every 2 weeks. The dose-escalation group included hepatocellular carcinoma, melanoma, renal cell carcinoma and head and neck cancer. Study results and limitations: Blood T cells, both CD4+ and CD8+, expanded clonally by week 6 at 0.1 to 3.0 mg/kg. Clonal expansion among partial responders at 0.1-3.0 mg/kg ranked near the lowest.

CDR1 SGHVS and CDR2 FQNEAQ come from the germline V gene. This CDR3 has 14 amino acids. The V end was cut by 1 base, the J end by 2 bases, with 9 bases between. Concerning this clone: Its antigen is not known.

Profiled with immunoSEQ multiplex PCR; TCRdb holds only in-frame clones, not every one. Among some 10,000 clones, 75% to 85% were seen once, and the ten largest hold around an eighth. Sequences were derived from CD4+ or CD8+ T cells sorted from blood, sampled in a trial of the OX40 agonist ivuxolimab. This chain connects TRBV7-8 to TRBJ2-7; tentatively, D is TRBD1 (5 bases). This receptor was taken from an adult with an advanced solid tumor such as melanoma, head and neck, liver or kidney cancer. The CDR3 sequence: CASSLGTPTYEQYF. DNA for the CDR3: TGTGCCAGCAGCTTAGGGACACCAACCTACGAGCAGTACTTC. The variable domain in full, with the rest retrieved from reference TRBV7-8 and TRBJ2-7, is GAGVSQSPRYKVAKRGQDVALRCDPISGHVSLFWYQQALGQGPEFLTYFQNEAQLDKSGLPSDRFFAERPEGSVSTLKIQRTQQEDSAVYLCASSLGTPTYEQYFGPGTRLTVT.